The 27 T cell receptor beta chains listed next were all sequenced from one sample in a study of early T cells in non-severe SARS-CoV-2 infection. TCRdb independently ran MiXCR on the 5' RACE reads; one entry per CDR3 protein. The sample comprises more than 45,000 distinct CDR3 sequences, around 14% of which are singletons, and about 9.4% rests with the top ten. Sequenced input: whole blood. The receptors were gathered from an adult who was a healthcare worker with PCR-confirmed SARS-CoV-2 infection or an uninfected control (not recorded which).

This clonotype was counted ten times or more. V gene TRBV7-3 combines with J gene TRBJ2-3; D might be TRBD1 or TRBD2, each matching 6 bases. CDR3 length equals 16 residues. Germline CDR1 and CDR2: SGHTA and FQGTGA. The ends were cut back, 4 bases at V and 3 bases at J, with 17 bases in the middle. CDR3: CASSSRGPLGTDTQYF. CDR3 DNA: TGTGCCAGCAGCTCACGGGGGCCCCTGGGGACAGATACGCAGTATTTT.

This clonotype was counted only a few times. CDR3 bases: TGTGCTTGGGCACGGAATGAAAAACTGTTTTTT. It codes for CAWARNEKLFF. The gene calls are TRBV30 and TRBJ1-4, with no clear D. The CDR3 has 11 residues. The germline gives CDR1 GTSNPN, CDR2 SVGIG (reference sequence).

This clonotype was seen at least ten times. The chain recombines TRBV7-8 with TRBJ1-1; D is undetermined. Trimming cost V 5 bases and J 11 bases, with 18 bases left between them. Germline V gives CDR1 SGHVS, CDR2 FQNEAQ. The CDR3 spans 13 residues. The CDR3 loop is CASSERGRVRAFF. The CDR3 DNA sequence: TGTGCCAGCAGCGAACGTGGAAGAGTTCGGGCTTTCTTT.

This clonotype was found a few times. The rearrangement uses TRBV7-6 and TRBJ2-1; TRBD2 matches 7 bases. The CDR3 loop spans 14 amino acids. CDR1 and CDR2 from the germline V gene are SGHVS and FNYEAQ. The J segment lost 0 bases and the V segment lost 5 bases, leaving 1 base of the junction unmatched. CDR3 nucleotide sequence: TGTGCCAGCAGCCCTAGCGGCTCCTACAATGAGCAGTTCTTC. Amino acids: CASSPSGSYNEQFF.

This clonotype was detected ten times or more. The V call is TRBV2, the J call TRBJ1-6, with a weak D call TRBD1 (6 bases). This CDR3 region has 14 residues. V lost 2 bases to trimming and J lost 9 bases, with 11 bases between them. The germline gives CDR1 SNHLY, CDR2 FYNNEI. CDR3 sequence: CASSEQGRSSPLHF. The CDR3 region has the DNA TGTGCCAGCAGTGAACAGGGGAGGTCTTCACCCCTCCACTTT.

The chain combines TRBV30 with TRBJ2-2; D is unresolved. Trimming shortened V by 4 bases and J by 4 bases, and 4 bases separated the two germline ends. The length of the CDR3 is 11 residues. Germline V gene data show CDR1 as GTSNPN and CDR2 as SVGIG (reference sequence). CDR3 protein: CAWKVTGELFF. DNA for the CDR3: TGTGCCTGGAAGGTCACCGGGGAGCTGTTTTTT.

The sample holds many counts of this clonotype. The rearrangement uses TRBV4-2 and TRBJ1-2, with D uncertain. CDR1 is LGHNA, CDR2 YNFKEQ, per germline. V gave up 0 bases and J gave up 8 bases, with 4 bases separating them. This CDR3 comprises 11 residues. CDR3 region: CASSQDAGYTF. CDR3 coding DNA: TGTGCCAGCAGCCAAGATGCAGGCTACACCTTC.

This clonotype showed up many times. The chain is built from TRBV12-3 or TRBV12-4 and TRBJ1-1; TRBD1 aligns across 11 bases. The CDR3 has 16 amino acids. The V and J ends lost 3 bases and 1 base, in that order; junction bases with no gene match: 4. The CDR3 loop reads CASSFRTGGTNTEAFF. The CDR3 bases are TGTGCCAGCAGTTTTAGGACAGGGGGCACGAACACTGAAGCTTTCTTT.

The chain employs TRBV20-1 and TRBJ1-4; D remains ambiguous. CDR3 length: 14 amino acids. The germline V gene encodes CDR1 DFQATT and CDR2 SNEGSKA (reference sequence). V lost 2 bases and J 0 bases, leaving 7 bases between the germline ends. The CDR3 DNA reads as TGCAGTGCTAGACTCTCATCAACTAATGAAAAACTGTTTTTT. Residues: CSARLSSTNEKLFF.

This clonotype came up a few times. V gene TRBV7-2 combines with J gene TRBJ2-3, with unresolved D. The V gene's germline CDR1 is SGHTA and CDR2 FQGNSA. The CDR3 sequence is 13 residues long. The germline V and J ends were trimmed by 5 bases and 6 bases, with 12 bases remaining between them. CDR3 DNA: TGTGCCAGCAGCCCTCGTCTTACGGATACGCAGTATTTT. The encoded protein is CASSPRLTDTQYF.

This clonotype occurred many times. CDR3 sequence (DNA): TGCGCCAGCACCACACATTACGAGCAGTACTTC. Its protein product is CASTTHYEQYF. The chain employs TRBV5-1 and TRBJ2-7; D ambiguous. The CDR3 has 11 residues. Between the trimmed V and J ends, which lost 6 bases and 4 bases, there was a span of 8 bases. Germline values: CDR1 SGHRS, CDR2 YFSETQ. Filled out from reference TRBV5-1 and TRBJ2-7, the complete variable domain reads KAGVTQTPRYLIKTRGQQVTLSCSPISGHRSVSWYQQTPGQGLQFLFEYFSETQRNKGNFPGRFSGRQFSNSRSEMNVSTLELGDSALYLCASTTHYEQYFGPGTRLTVT.

This clonotype was observed at least ten times. The chain uses TRBV7-6 and TRBJ2-3; D is unresolved. Germline assignment: CDR1 SGHVS and CDR2 FNYEAQ. This CDR3 contains 14 residues. Trimming removed 2 bases from V and 0 bases from J, with 6 bases in between. CDR3 DNA sequence: TGTGCCAGCAGCTTATTTATGAGCACAGATACGCAGTATTTT. Translating gives CASSLFMSTDTQYF. Full variable domain (rest looked up from reference TRBV7-6 and TRBJ2-3): GAGVSQSPRYKVTKRGQDVALRCDPISGHVSLYWYRQALGQGPEFLTYFNYEAQQDKSGLPNDRFSAERPEGSISTLTIQRTEQRDSAMYRCASSLFMSTDTQYFGPGTRLTVL.

Ten or more counts support this clonotype. The chain joins TRBV10-2 to TRBJ2-1; D is ambiguous. Trimming left V 7 bases short and J 7 bases short, with 8 bases between. Germline CDR1 is WSHSY and CDR2 is SAAADI. This CDR3 contains 11 residues. In nucleotides, the CDR3 is TGCGCCAGCAAGGAGATTAATGAGCAGTTCTTC. It yields the protein CASKEINEQFF.

The rearrangement joins TRBV29-1 to TRBJ1-2; TRBD1 agrees at 8 bases. The CDR3 loop spans 13 amino acids. The trim removed 7 bases at V and 2 bases at J, leaving 6 bases unmatched. The germline CDR1 and CDR2 sequences are SQVTM and ANQGSEA. This CDR3 reads CSATRTGNYGYTF. Written as DNA, the CDR3 is TGCAGCGCCACGCGGACAGGGAACTATGGCTACACCTTC.

V gene TRBV5-1 combines with J gene TRBJ2-1; TRBD2 matches 11 bases. The CDR3 sequence is 16 residues long. Germline CDR1 is SGHRS and CDR2 is YFSETQ. V trimming: 1 base; J trimming: 1 base; junction bases outside the gene matches: 1. In DNA, the CDR3 is TGCGCCAGCAGCTTGACTAGCGGGAGTTCCTACAATGAGCAGTTCTTC. This codes for CASSLTSGSSYNEQFF.

The chain is built from TRBV7-9 and TRBJ2-7; 7 bases align to TRBD2. J gave up 3 bases and V 0 bases, and 2 bases lay outside the gene matches. Germline assignment: CDR1 SEHNR and CDR2 FQNEAQ (reference sequence). The length of the CDR3 is 14 residues. The chain's CDR3 is CASSLAGTNYEQYF. In DNA, the CDR3 is TGTGCCAGCAGCTTAGCGGGGACTAACTACGAGCAGTACTTC.

DNA for the CDR3: TGCAGCGTTGAGGGGGTCAGAGACTACGAGCAGTACTTC. Translated, it gives CSVEGVRDYEQYF. This sequence joins TRBV29-1 and TRBJ2-7; TRBD1 or TRBD2 may be the D gene (5 bases each). This CDR3 is 13 amino acids long. The germline gives CDR1 SQVTM, CDR2 ANQGSEA. Trimming pared 3 bases from V and 3 bases from J, leaving 12 bases between.

CDR3 nucleotides: TGTGCCAGCAGCCCTGACAGGCCGGCATCCCAGTATTTT. Translating it yields CASSPDRPASQYF. The chain combines TRBV9 with TRBJ2-3; D possibly corresponds to TRBD1 (6 bases). This CDR3 is 13 amino acids long. Germline lookup yields CDR1 SGDLS and CDR2 YYNGEE. The V end lost 4 bases, the J end lost 12 bases, and 18 bases lay between the germline ends.

The chain combines TRBV6-1 with TRBJ2-1, with 8 bases identical to TRBD2. The germline gives CDR1 MNHNS, CDR2 SASEGT. V gave up 2 bases and J gave up 11 bases; unmatched junction bases: 2. This CDR3 spans 12 amino acids. CDR3 residues: CASSESGGQQFF. DNA of the CDR3: TGTGCCAGCAGTGAATCGGGAGGGCAGCAGTTCTTC.

There are many counts of this clonotype. The J gene is TRBJ1-1, the V gene TRBV28; tentatively, D is TRBD1 (5 bases). Trimming took off 10 bases at V and 5 bases at J, with 14 bases between the two ends. The CDR3 is made up of 12 amino acids. Looked up from germline, CDR1 is MDHEN and CDR2 is SYDVKM. The DNA of the CDR3 is TGTGCCACCTTGGAGGGGACGACTGAAGCTTTCTTT. It yields the protein CATLEGTTEAFF.

In this sample, this clonotype turned up many times. The CDR3 DNA follows: TGTGCCAGCAGCTTATCGCGGCGAGAGACCCAGTACTTC. Its protein product is CASSLSRRETQYF. This chain uses TRBV7-2 with TRBJ2-5, with D unclear. The germline V gene has CDR1 SGHTA and CDR2 FQGNSA. Trimming shortened V by 2 bases and J by 4 bases, and 8 bases separated the two germline ends. The CDR3 has 13 amino acids.

This clonotype was recorded at least ten times. The chain joins TRBV28 to TRBJ2-2, with 7 bases fitting TRBD2. The CDR3 spans 16 residues. V dropped 7 bases and J dropped 4; count of bases not matched to a gene: 12. CDR1 is MDHEN, CDR2 SYDVKM, per germline. The CDR3 DNA follows: TGTGCCAGCACCGAGCTCGGAGCGGGGCTCACCGGGGAGCTGTTTTTT. As protein: CASTELGAGLTGELFF. Drawing the rest from reference TRBV28 and TRBJ2-2, the complete variable domain is DVKVTQSSRYLVKRTGEKVFLECVQDMDHENMFWYRQDPGLGLRLIYFSYDVKMKEKGDIPEGYSVSREKKERFSLILESASTNQTSMYLCASTELGAGLTGELFFGEGSRLTVL.

V and J are TRBV9 and TRBJ2-3; D is possibly TRBD1 or TRBD2 (5 bases each). Germline CDR1 SGDLS, CDR2 YYNGEE. The CDR3 is 13 amino acids. Here the CDR3 reads CASSQEGTDTQYF. CDR3 bases: TGTGCGAGCTCCCAAGAGGGGACAGATACGCAGTATTTT. The full variable domain, with the rest looked up from reference TRBV9 and TRBJ2-3, is DSGVTQTPKHLITATGQRVTLRCSPRSGDLSVYWYQQSLDQGLQFLIQYYNGEERAKGNILERFSAQQFPDLHSELNLSSLELGDSALYFCASSQEGTDTQYFGPGTRLTVL.

This chain uses TRBV20-1 with TRBJ2-3; TRBD1 is a possible D gene (6 bases). Trimming cost V 6 bases and J 1 base, with 11 bases left between them. The germline gives CDR1 DFQATT, CDR2 SNEGSKA (reference sequence). The CDR3 extends over 13 amino acids. CDR3 loop: CSAAPGGTDTQYF. The DNA of the CDR3 is TGCAGTGCCGCCCCAGGGGGCACAGATACGCAGTATTTT.

This clonotype was counted ten times or more. This rearrangement joins TRBV20-1 to TRBJ2-1; D is unclear. V dropped 3 bases and J dropped 0 bases, with 12 bases sitting between them. CDR1 and CDR2 from the germline V gene are DFQATT and SNEGSKA (reference sequence). The CDR3 spans 15 residues. The CDR3 is CSASGSASSYNEQFF. In DNA form, the CDR3 reads TGCAGTGCTAGCGGCTCTGCGAGCTCCTACAATGAGCAGTTCTTC.

This clonotype was seen a handful of times. The V gene is TRBV12-3 or TRBV12-4, the J gene TRBJ2-1; unclear D gene. Between the trimmed V and J ends, which lost 1 base and 2 bases, there was a span of 6 bases. This CDR3 is built from 14 residues. Written as DNA, the CDR3 is TGTGCCAGCAGTTTAGACAGTACCTACAATGAGCAGTTCTTC. This translates into CASSLDSTYNEQFF.

This clonotype turned up a few times. V is TRBV29-1 and J is TRBJ1-1; TRBD1 matches at 7 bases. Germline assignment: CDR1 SQVTM and CDR2 ANQGSEA. CDR3 length: 15 amino acids. The J segment lost 0 bases and the V segment lost 1 base, leaving 5 bases of the junction unmatched. The CDR3 sequence is CSVEVTGVMNTEAFF. The CDR3 DNA follows: TGCAGCGTTGAAGTAACAGGGGTTATGAACACTGAAGCTTTCTTT.